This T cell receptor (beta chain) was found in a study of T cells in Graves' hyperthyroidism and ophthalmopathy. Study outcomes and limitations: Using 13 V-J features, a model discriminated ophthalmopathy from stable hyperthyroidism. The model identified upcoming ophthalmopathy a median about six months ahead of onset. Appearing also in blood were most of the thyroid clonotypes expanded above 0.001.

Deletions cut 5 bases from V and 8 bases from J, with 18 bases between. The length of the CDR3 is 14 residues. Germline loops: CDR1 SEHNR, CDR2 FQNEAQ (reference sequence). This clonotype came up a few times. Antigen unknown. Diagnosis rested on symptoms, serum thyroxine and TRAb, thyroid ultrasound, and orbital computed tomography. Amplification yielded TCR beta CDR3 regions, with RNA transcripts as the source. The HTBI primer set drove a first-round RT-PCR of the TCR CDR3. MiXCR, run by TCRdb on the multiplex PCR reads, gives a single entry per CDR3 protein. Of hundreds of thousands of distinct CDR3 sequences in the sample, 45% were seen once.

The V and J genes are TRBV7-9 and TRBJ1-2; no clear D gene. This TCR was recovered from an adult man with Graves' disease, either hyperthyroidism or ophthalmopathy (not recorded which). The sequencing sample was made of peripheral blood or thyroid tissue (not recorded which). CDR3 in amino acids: CASSQWPPLEGYTF. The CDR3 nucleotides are TGTGCCAGCAGCCAATGGCCCCCCTTGGAGGGCTACACCTTC.